This T cell receptor (beta chain) was identified in a study of blood T cells in healthy people across ages (dated by TCRdb to the mid-2010s). About the full investigation: Template switching captured roughly one uniquely barcoded TCR beta cDNA molecule per two T cells in model experiments. Age-related changes in TCR beta repertoire diversity were measured in the study by deep sequencing normalized with unique cDNA molecular identifiers. Four age groups were formed from the donors: young (average 16 years), middle-aged (approximately 39), aged (roughly 58) and long-lived (82). To avoid experimental bias, donors of different ages were randomly spread across the sequencing lanes. The study analyzed two additional independent replicas of 1 million unique cDNA reads from the same blood draw for two donors, one aged 18 to 30 and one aged 80 or older. Summary of the overall study and its limitations: Estimates of total diversity based on one million sequenced T cells were regarded as lower bounds and as underestimates. Compared with the aged group, the long-lived group had more naive CD4+ T cells, fewer expanded clones and increased TCR diversity, suggesting age selection. Since profiling was done on bulk unsorted PBMCs, naive and antigen-experienced compartments could not be conclusively compared. Observed TCR beta diversity correlated strongly with the percentage of naive T cells measured by flow cytometry. Observed TCR beta diversity per million T cells fell roughly linearly with age, and a significant reduction was already apparent by age about 38. Because donor CMV infection status was unknown, age-related changes in expanded clonotypes were potentially confounded.

The germline V gene gives CDR1 as SQVTM and CDR2 as ANQGSEA. CDR3 length: 14 amino acids, cysteine to phenylalanine. CDR3 DNA only is kept here, 42 bases in frame from base 1. V was cut back by 6 bases and J by 3 bases, leaving a gap of 18 bases between them. The donors were 40 or so Caucasian individuals from Russia, aged roughly 6 to 100 years, who were systemically healthy. Around 9.7 milliliters of peripheral blood were collected from each donor into EDTA-treated Vacutainer tubes. PBMCs were isolated by Ficoll-Paque density-gradient centrifugation, with at least 6.5 million obtained per sample. Total RNA was extracted from PBMCs with Trizol reagent, with at least 5 micrograms obtained per sample. Naive CD45RAhigh/CD27high T cell percentages were measured by flow cytometry on a PBMC aliquot from every donor. This clonotype was seen only once. There is no known antigen for this receptor. No clone much larger than this one lies a single base away; base qualities are absent. A solitary read yields weak support.

The library was prepared using 5' RACE. The instrument was an Illumina HiSeq 2500. The second PCR ran for roughly 7 to 11 cycles and used a J-beta primer mix along with a sample-barcoded 5' primer. A unique molecular identifier was introduced onto each TCR beta cDNA molecule by a template-switch 5' adaptor carrying 12 random nucleotides. At least 3 million CDR3-containing paired-end reads were obtained from each sample. The Mint cDNA synthesis kit, primed by a TRBC-specific oligonucleotide, was used to synthesize first-strand cDNA from all RNA. After uracil-DNA glycosylase treatment, a first 18-cycle PCR used universal primers M1SS and BC2_uni_R on all cDNA. Concerning the study's data processing: Each sample was normalized by randomly selecting 1 million high-quality reads, each carrying a distinct molecular identifier. Reads with shared molecular identifiers were discarded instead of being binned into consensus sequences. MiTCR, with a Q25 quality threshold and the strictest error-elimination algorithm, was used for CDR3 identification, clonotype clustering and error correction. A nonparametric unseen species model with Euler transformation was used to estimate a lower bound on total TCR beta diversity. TCRdb reprocessing: public reads trimmed at Q25 with fastp, clones called with MiXCR, in-frame beta chains kept. CDR3 protein duplicates are merged, each entry listing the most common genes and DNA. TCRdb, not the authors, supplied the V and J calls. Here the sample has hundreds of thousands of distinct CDR3 sequences; around 30% occur a single time. Jointly, the top ten make up 15% to 20% of the sample.

Sequenced material: blood. This receptor chain uses TRBV29-1 and TRBJ2-7; possibly the D gene is TRBD2, per 5 matching bases. The receptor was isolated from a woman older than 75 in good health. The sequence in DNA is TGCAGCGTGTTCGACACGGGGATCTTCTACGAGCAGTACTTC. It encodes CSVFDTGIFYEQYF.